This TCR beta chain appears in the sequencing data of a study of cytomegalovirus exposure and HLA in healthy donors. The PCR used 60 Vbeta and 13 Jbeta primers. This table comes from immunoSEQ multiplex PCR, and its TCRdb copy is limited to in-frame clones, with some not included. The data contain under 200,000 clones, roughly 75% of them singletons. Trimming removed 4 bases at V and 8 bases at J, with 10 bases between. The germline gives CDR1 MNHEY, CDR2 SMNVEV (reference sequence). The length of the CDR3 is 12 residues. The chain is built from TRBV27 and TRBJ2-3, with D perhaps matching TRBD1 (5 bases). The receptor was isolated from a woman in her forties or fifties in good health and CMV-seropositive. The specimen sequenced was PBMCs. CDR3 residues: CASSSGQVTQYF. The DNA for the CDR3 is TGTGCCAGCAGTTCAGGACAAGTTACGCAGTATTTT.